This T cell receptor beta chain is from a study of blood T cells in healthy people across ages. Study-wide results and limits: Considered underestimates were the diversity estimates obtained from one million T cells. Higher diversity, along with more naive CD4+ cells, distinguished long-lived donors from aged donors. Per million T cells, the diversity of TCR beta decreased roughly linearly as age advanced.

Primers used in a second PCR of about 7 to 12 cycles were a sample-barcoded 5' primer and a J-beta primer mix. A tag from a template-switch adaptor with 12 random nucleotides marked each cDNA molecule. TCRdb reprocessed the 5' RACE reads via MiXCR and lists one record per CDR3 protein. Among approximately 400,000 distinct CDR3 sequences listed, more than 45% were seen once. With regard to this clonotype: Its antigen is undetermined.

V trimming: 5 bases; J trimming: 0 bases; junction bases outside the gene matches: 4. The CDR3 extends over 15 amino acids. Germline CDR1 reads SNHLY; CDR2 reads FYNNEI. The TCR comes from a man in his 60s in good health. Input material: blood. The chain carries TRBV2 and TRBJ2-1; 7 nucleotides agree with TRBD1. CDR3 coding DNA: TGTGCCAGCAGTTACCGGGACAGCTCCTACAATGAGCAGTTCTTC. Protein sequence: CASSYRDSSYNEQFF.